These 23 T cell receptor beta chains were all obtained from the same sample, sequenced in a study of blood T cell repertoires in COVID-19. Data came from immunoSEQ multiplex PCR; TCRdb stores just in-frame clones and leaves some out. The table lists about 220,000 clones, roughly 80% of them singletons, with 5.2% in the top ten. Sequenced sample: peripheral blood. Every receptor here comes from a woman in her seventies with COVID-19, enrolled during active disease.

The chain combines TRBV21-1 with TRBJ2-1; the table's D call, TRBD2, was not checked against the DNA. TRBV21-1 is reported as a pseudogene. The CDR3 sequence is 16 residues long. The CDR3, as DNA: TGTGCCAGCAGGCCTTTAACTAGCGGGCCTTACAATGAGCAGTTCTTC. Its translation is CASRPLTSGPYNEQFF.

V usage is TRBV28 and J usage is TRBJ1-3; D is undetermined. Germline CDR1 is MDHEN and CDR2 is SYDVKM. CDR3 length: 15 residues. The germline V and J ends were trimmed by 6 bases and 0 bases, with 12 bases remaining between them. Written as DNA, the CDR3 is TGTGCCAGCAGGCCCCGGGTGCCCTCTGGAAACACCATATATTTT. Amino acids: CASRPRVPSGNTIYF.

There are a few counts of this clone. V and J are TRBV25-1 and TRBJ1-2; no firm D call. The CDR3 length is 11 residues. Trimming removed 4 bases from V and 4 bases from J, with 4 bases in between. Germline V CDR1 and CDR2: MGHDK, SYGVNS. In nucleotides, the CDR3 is TGTGCCAGCAGTGGTCTCTATGGCTACACCTTC. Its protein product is CASSGLYGYTF.

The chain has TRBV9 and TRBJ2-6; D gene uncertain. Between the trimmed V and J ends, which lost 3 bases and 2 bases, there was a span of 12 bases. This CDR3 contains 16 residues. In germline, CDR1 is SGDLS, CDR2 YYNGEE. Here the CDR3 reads CASSASQVTGANVLTF. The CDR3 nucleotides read TGTGCCAGCAGCGCAAGCCAGGTGACTGGGGCCAACGTCCTGACTTTC.

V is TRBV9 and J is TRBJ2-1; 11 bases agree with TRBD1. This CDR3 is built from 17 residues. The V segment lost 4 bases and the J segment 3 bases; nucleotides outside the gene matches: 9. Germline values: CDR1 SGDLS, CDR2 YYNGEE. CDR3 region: CASSPGVGQGGYNEQFF. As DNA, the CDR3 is TGTGCCAGCAGCCCTGGGGTGGGACAGGGGGGCTACAATGAGCAGTTCTTC.

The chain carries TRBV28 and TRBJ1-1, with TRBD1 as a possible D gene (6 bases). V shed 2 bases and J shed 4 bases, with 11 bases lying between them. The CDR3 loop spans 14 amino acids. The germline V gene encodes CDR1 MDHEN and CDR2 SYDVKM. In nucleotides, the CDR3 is TGTGCCAGCAGTTTACCAGGGGTACTCACTGAAGCTTTCTTT. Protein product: CASSLPGVLTEAFF.

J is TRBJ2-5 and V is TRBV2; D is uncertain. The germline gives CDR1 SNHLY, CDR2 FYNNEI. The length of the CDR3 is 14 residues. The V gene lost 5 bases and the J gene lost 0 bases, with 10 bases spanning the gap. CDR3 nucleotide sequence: TGTGCCAGCAGTCCCCGACGGGACCAAGAGACCCAGTACTTC. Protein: CASSPRRDQETQYF.

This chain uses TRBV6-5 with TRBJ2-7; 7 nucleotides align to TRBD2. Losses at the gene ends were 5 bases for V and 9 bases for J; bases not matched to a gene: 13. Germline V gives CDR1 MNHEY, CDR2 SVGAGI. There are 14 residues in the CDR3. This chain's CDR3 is CASSPPGTNNMQYF. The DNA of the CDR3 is TGTGCCAGCAGTCCGCCCGGGACTAATAATATGCAGTACTTC.

CDR3 in amino acids: CASTQSDRGVAGYTF. CDR3 DNA sequence: TGTGCCAGTACCCAATCAGACAGGGGAGTGGCTGGCTACACCTTC. J is TRBJ1-2 and V is TRBV19; 8 bases align to TRBD1. Germline lookup yields CDR1 LNHDA and CDR2 SQIVND (reference sequence). The V gene end was trimmed by 7 bases and the J gene end by 7 bases; junction bases not matched to a gene: 14. CDR3 length: 15 residues.

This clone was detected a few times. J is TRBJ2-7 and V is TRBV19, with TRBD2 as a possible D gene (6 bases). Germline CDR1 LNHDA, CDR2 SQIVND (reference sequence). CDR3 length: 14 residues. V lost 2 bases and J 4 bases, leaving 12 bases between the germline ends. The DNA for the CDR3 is TGTGCCAGTAGTATATCACTAGCCTTGTACGAGCAGTACTTC. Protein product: CASSISLALYEQYF.

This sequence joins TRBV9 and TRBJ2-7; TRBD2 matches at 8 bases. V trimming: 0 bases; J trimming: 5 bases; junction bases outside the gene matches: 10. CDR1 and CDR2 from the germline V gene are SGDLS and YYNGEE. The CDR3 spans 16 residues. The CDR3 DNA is TGTGCCAGCAGCGTAGGAATCGGCGGGAGGACTGACGAGCAGTACTTC. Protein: CASSVGIGGRTDEQYF.

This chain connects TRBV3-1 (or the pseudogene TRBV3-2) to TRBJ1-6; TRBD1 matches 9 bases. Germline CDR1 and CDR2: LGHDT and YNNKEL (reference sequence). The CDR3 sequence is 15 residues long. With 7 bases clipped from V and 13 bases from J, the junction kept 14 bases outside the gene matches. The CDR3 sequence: CASTLARDRGYPLHF. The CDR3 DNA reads TGTGCCAGCACCCTGGCCCGAGACAGGGGGTATCCCCTCCACTTT.

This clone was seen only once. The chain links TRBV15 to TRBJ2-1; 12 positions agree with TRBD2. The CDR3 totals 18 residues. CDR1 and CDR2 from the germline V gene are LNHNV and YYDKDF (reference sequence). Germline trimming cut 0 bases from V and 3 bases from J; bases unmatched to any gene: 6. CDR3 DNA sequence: TGTGCCACCAGCAGAGAGACTAGCGGGAGTCCTCTCTACAATGAGCAGTTCTTC. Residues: CATSRETSGSPLYNEQFF.

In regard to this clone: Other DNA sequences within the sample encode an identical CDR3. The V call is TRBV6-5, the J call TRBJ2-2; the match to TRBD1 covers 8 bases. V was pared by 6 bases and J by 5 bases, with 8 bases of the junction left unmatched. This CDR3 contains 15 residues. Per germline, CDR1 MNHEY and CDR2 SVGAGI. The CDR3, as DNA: TGTGCCAGCAGATCCGGGACAGGAGGGACCGGGGAGCTGTTTTTT. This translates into CASRSGTGGTGELFF.

CDR3 DNA: TGTGCCAGCAGCTTGGCCCTAGGGGCTAGCGGCCAAGAGACCCAGTACTTC. Residues: CASSLALGASGQETQYF. The chain is built from TRBV5-6 and TRBJ2-5, with 7 bases lining up with TRBD2. V was clipped by 0 bases and J by 1 base; unmatched bases: 9. This CDR3 is built from 17 residues. From germline, CDR1 is SGHDT and CDR2 YYEEEE.

The CDR3 reads CASSPQGAPTEAFF. CDR3 coding DNA: TGCGCCAGCAGCCCACAGGGGGCGCCCACTGAAGCTTTCTTT. The J gene is TRBJ1-1, the V gene TRBV5-1; 9 positions agree with TRBD1. Germline CDR1 SGHRS, CDR2 YFSETQ. The CDR3 length is 14 residues. J lost 4 bases, V lost 4 bases, and 5 bases had no gene match.

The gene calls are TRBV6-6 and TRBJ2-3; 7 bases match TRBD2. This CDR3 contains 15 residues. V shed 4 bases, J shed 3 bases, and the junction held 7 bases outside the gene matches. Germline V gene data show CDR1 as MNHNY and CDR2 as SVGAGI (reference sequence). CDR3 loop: CASSSAGLVTDTQYF. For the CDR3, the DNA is TGTGCCAGCAGTTCTGCCGGACTAGTTACAGATACGCAGTATTTT.

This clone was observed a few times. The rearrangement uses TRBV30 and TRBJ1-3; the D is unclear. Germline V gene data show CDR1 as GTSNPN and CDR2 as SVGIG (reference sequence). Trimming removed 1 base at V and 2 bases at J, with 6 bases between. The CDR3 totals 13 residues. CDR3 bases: TGTGCCTGGAGTGGAGGGCCTGGAAACACCATATATTTT. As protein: CAWSGGPGNTIYF.

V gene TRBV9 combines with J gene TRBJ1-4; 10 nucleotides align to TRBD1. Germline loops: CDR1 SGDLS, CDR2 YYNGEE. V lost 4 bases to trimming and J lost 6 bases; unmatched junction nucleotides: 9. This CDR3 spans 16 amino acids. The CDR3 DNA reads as TGTGCCAGCAGCCCGCGGACAGGGGGTCGCTATGAAAAACTGTTTTTT. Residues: CASSPRTGGRYEKLFF.

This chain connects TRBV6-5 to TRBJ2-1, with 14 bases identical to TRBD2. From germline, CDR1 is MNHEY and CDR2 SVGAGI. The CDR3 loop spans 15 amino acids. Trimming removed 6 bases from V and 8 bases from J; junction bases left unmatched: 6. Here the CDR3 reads CASSGGLAGGDEQFF. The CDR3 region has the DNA TGTGCCAGCAGCGGCGGACTAGCGGGAGGAGATGAGCAGTTCTTC.

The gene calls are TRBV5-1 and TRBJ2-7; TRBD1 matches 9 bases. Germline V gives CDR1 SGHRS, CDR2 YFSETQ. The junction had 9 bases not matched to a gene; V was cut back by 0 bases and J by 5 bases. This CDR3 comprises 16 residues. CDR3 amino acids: CASSLAPGQGSHEQYF. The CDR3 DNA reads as TGCGCCAGCAGCTTGGCCCCGGGACAGGGATCCCACGAGCAGTACTTC.

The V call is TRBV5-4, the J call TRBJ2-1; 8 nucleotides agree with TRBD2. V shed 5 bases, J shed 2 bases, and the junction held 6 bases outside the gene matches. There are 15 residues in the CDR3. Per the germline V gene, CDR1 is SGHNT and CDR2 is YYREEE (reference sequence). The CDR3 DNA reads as TGTGCCAGCAGTTCGGGACTAGAAGCCTACAATGAGCAGTTCTTC. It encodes CASSSGLEAYNEQFF.

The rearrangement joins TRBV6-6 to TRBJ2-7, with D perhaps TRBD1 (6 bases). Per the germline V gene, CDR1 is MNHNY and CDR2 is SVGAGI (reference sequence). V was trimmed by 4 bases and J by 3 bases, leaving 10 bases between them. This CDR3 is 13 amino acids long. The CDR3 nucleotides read TGTGCCAGCAGTTTACGGACAGACTACGAGCAGTACTTC. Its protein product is CASSLRTDYEQYF.